Given below is one T cell receptor beta chain in context. The assay was immunoSEQ multiplex PCR, and TCRdb's table has in-frame clones only and misses some. The table includes 200,000 or so clones, around four fifths detected once. This record belongs to a study of blood T cell repertoires in COVID-19. CDR3 length equals 14 residues. V lost 3 bases and J lost 7; bases outside the gene matches: 8. The germline CDR1 and CDR2 sequences are SGHNT and YYREEE (reference sequence). The rearrangement uses TRBV5-4 and TRBJ1-2; TRBD1 aligns across 8 bases. Sequenced input: peripheral blood. The TCR comes from a man aged 55 to 70 with COVID-19, enrolled during active disease. The DNA for the CDR3 is TGTGCCAGCAGCTCAGGGGGCGCATCCTTTGGCTACACCTTC. Encoded protein: CASSSGGASFGYTF.